Below, 21 T cell receptor beta chains from the same sample are listed, as sequenced in a study of shared clonotypes between healthy human individuals (dated by TCRdb to between 2020 and 2021). Library creation used the immunoSEQ multiplex PCR assay. Not all clones reach the TCRdb copy of this immuneACCESS table, which keeps in-frame sequences only. Checked studies attribute under half of the gap to unresolved V genes and leave the rest unexplained. This sample comprises roughly 110,000 clones, about 70% of them detected only once. The ten most abundant clones make up over 20% of the sample. Source material: memory CD8+ T cells sorted from blood. Interpreted using the paper, the cell subset or site label stands for: CD45RO+ cells pooled with CCR7-negative TemRA cells. The origin of the receptors is a woman aged 30 to 39 in good health.

CDR3 in amino acids: CAVALANEQFF. The CDR3 DNA reads as TGTGCCGTCGCCCTGGCGAATGAGCAGTTCTTC. This chain uses TRBV10-3 with TRBJ2-1; D is ambiguous. V was trimmed by 11 bases and J by 7 bases, leaving 12 bases between them. The CDR3 has 11 residues. Germline values: CDR1 ENHRY, CDR2 SYGVKD.

The chain joins TRBV9 to TRBJ1-5; D unresolved. The CDR3 runs 13 residues. Germline V gives CDR1 SGDLS, CDR2 YYNGEE. The ends were cut back, 2 bases at V and 6 bases at J, with 9 bases in the middle. The CDR3 loop reads CASSVSWGQPQHF. CDR3 DNA: TGTGCCAGCAGCGTGAGTTGGGGTCAGCCCCAGCATTTT.

This sequence joins TRBV7-2 and TRBJ2-1; a weak D match, TRBD1 (5 bases). This CDR3 has 15 amino acids. Trimming stripped 5 bases from V and 1 base from J, with 12 bases between. The germline V gene encodes CDR1 SGHTA and CDR2 FQGNSA. The CDR3 DNA reads TGTGCCAGCAGCCGTAAGACAGCATCCTACAATGAGCAGTTCTTC. Its protein product is CASSRKTASYNEQFF.

Remarks on this clone: This may stem from a read error, because a much larger clone lies one nucleotide away. The chain is built from TRBV29-1 and TRBJ1-1; D is perhaps TRBD1 (5 bases). The CDR3 sequence is 13 residues long. Germline assignment: CDR1 SQVTM and CDR2 ANQGSEA. V gave up 6 bases and J gave up 5 bases, with 16 bases separating them. DNA for the CDR3: TGCAGCGTGGCACGGGGAGAGGGGACTGAAGCTTTCTTT. Protein sequence: CSVARGEGTEAFF.

V gene TRBV13 combines with J gene TRBJ2-6, with D unclear. The length of the CDR3 is 16 residues. With 2 bases removed from V and 2 bases from J, the gap between germline ends came to 10 bases. Germline CDR1 is PRHDT and CDR2 is FYEKMQ (reference sequence). The CDR3 bases are TGTGCCAGCAGCTTACACAGCAATACTGGGGCCAACGTCCTGACTTTC. Protein product: CASSLHSNTGANVLTF.

V usage is TRBV4-2 and J usage is TRBJ1-1; 8 bases are a match to TRBD1. The CDR3 is 14 amino acids. V lost 3 bases and J lost 6; bases outside the gene matches: 6. In germline, CDR1 is LGHNA, CDR2 YNFKEQ. The CDR3 sequence is CASSQDRDAPEAFF. The CDR3 coding sequence is TGTGCCAGCAGCCAGGACAGGGATGCCCCTGAAGCTTTCTTT.

This chain connects TRBV7-9 to TRBJ1-2, with a possible D match to TRBD1 (6 bases). Germline CDR1 SEHNR, CDR2 FQNEAQ (reference sequence). Deletions cut 8 bases from V and 7 bases from J, with 23 bases between. This CDR3 is built from 15 residues. The chain's CDR3 is CASENPTGRLGGYTF. CDR3 in DNA: TGTGCCAGCGAAAACCCGACAGGTCGGTTGGGTGGCTACACCTTC.

The J gene is TRBJ2-2, the V gene TRBV19, with no clear D. The CDR3 length is 13 residues. Per the germline V gene, CDR1 is LNHDA and CDR2 is SQIVND (reference sequence). Between the trimmed V and J ends, which lost 5 bases and 6 bases, there was a span of 10 bases. The CDR3 sequence is CASSLRSAGELFF. DNA for the CDR3: TGTGCCAGTAGTCTCCGTTCCGCCGGGGAGCTGTTTTTT.

The rearrangement links TRBV5-4 to TRBJ2-5; perhaps TRBD2 as D (6 bases). The ends were cut back, 7 bases at V and 0 bases at J, with 10 bases in the middle. There are 13 residues in the CDR3. Looked up from germline, CDR1 is SGHNT and CDR2 is YYREEE (reference sequence). CDR3 loop: CASGGEHQETQYF. The CDR3 DNA reads as TGTGCCAGCGGCGGGGAACACCAAGAGACCCAGTACTTC.

This clone was detected ten times or more. This chain connects TRBV6-1 to TRBJ2-2, with D possibly called TRBD1 or TRBD2 (5 bases each). This CDR3 is 14 amino acids long. Germline CDR1 and CDR2: MNHNS and SASEGT. The ends were cut back, 9 bases at V and 5 bases at J, with 16 bases in the middle. The CDR3 loop is CASHSAEGTGELFF. CDR3 coding DNA: TGTGCCAGTCATAGCGCCGAGGGGACCGGGGAGCTGTTTTTT.

This chain joins TRBV5-6 and TRBJ2-3, with 8 bases fitting TRBD2. Germline loops: CDR1 SGHDT, CDR2 YYEEEE. Trimming removed 4 bases from V and 2 bases from J; junction bases left unmatched: 12. The CDR3 spans 17 residues. The CDR3, as DNA: TGTGCCAGCAGCCCCCCGGGGGGGGTGGGTTTCACAGATACGCAGTATTTT. This codes for CASSPPGGVGFTDTQYF.

This clone was seen only once. This chain joins TRBV5-6 and TRBJ2-1; D uncertain. The CDR3 loop spans 15 amino acids. V was cut by 5 bases and J by 8 bases, with 20 bases left in between. Germline V gene sequence: CDR1 SGHDT, CDR2 YYEEEE. The CDR3: CASRLMSWIPDEQFF. The CDR3 DNA follows: TGTGCCAGCAGACTGATGTCCTGGATCCCAGATGAGCAGTTCTTC. The variable domain in full, completed from reference TRBV5-6 and TRBJ2-1, reads DAGVTQSPTHLIKTRGQQVTLRCSPKSGHDTVSWYQQALGQGPQFIFQYYEEEERQRGNFPDRFSGHQFPNYSSELNVNALLLGDSALYLCASRLMSWIPDEQFFGPGTRLTVL.

V gene TRBV13 combines with J gene TRBJ2-3; 8 positions match TRBD2. CDR1 and CDR2 (germline): PRHDT, FYEKMQ (reference sequence). The CDR3 is made up of 15 amino acids. J was trimmed by 2 bases and V by 5 bases; bases with no gene match: 6. CDR3 coding DNA: TGTGCCAGCAGCCCGGGAGGGACCGACACAGATACGCAGTATTTT. Residues: CASSPGGTDTDTQYF. Based on the CDR3 plus reference TRBV13 and TRBJ2-3, the full variable domain is AAGVIQSPRHLIKEKRETATLKCYPIPRHDTVYWYQQGPGQDPQFLISFYEKMQSDKGSIPDRFSAQQFSDYHSELNMSSLELGDSALYFCASSPGGTDTDTQYFGPGTRLTVL.

This clone was seen just once. The chain is built from TRBV6-5 and TRBJ2-2, with 10 nucleotides matching TRBD2. This CDR3 has 15 amino acids. After removal of 5 bases from V and 6 bases from J, the junction contained 6 bases not matched to a gene. The germline V gene encodes CDR1 MNHEY and CDR2 SVGAGI. CDR3 in DNA: TGTGCCAGCAGTAGCGGGAGGGATGGGGCCGGGGAGCTGTTTTTT. Encoded protein: CASSSGRDGAGELFF.

At least ten counts were recorded for this clone. The J gene is TRBJ2-1, the V gene TRBV6-1; TRBD2 matches at 8 bases. The junction had 8 bases not matched to a gene; V was cut back by 4 bases and J by 6 bases. The CDR3 is 15 amino acids. Germline-derived CDR1 and CDR2 are MNHNS and SASEGT. The chain's CDR3 is CASSVASGSSNEQFF. CDR3 bases: TGTGCCAGCAGTGTAGCCAGCGGGAGCAGCAATGAGCAGTTCTTC.

V is TRBV29-1 and J is TRBJ2-1, with no clear D. This CDR3 comprises 14 residues. The V end lost 3 bases, the J end lost 6 bases, and 15 bases lay between the germline ends. Germline CDR1 and CDR2: SQVTM and ANQGSEA. The CDR3 nucleotides read TGCAGCGTTGATTCCCAGATTGGGGTCAATGAGCAGTTCTTC. Its translation is CSVDSQIGVNEQFF.

A few counts support this clone. This chain connects TRBV30 to TRBJ2-7; D gene unclear. This CDR3 has 12 amino acids. Germline-derived CDR1 and CDR2 are GTSNPN and SVGIG (reference sequence). The V end was cut by 0 bases, the J end by 3 bases, with 6 bases between. The CDR3 loop reads CAWSVDNYEQYF. CDR3 in DNA: TGTGCCTGGAGTGTTGACAACTACGAGCAGTACTTC.

A note on this clone: A far larger clone lies a single base away; this is likely a read error. The sample holds other DNA sequences that translate to the same CDR3. This chain links TRBV4-2 with TRBJ2-3; D is unresolved. This CDR3 is 16 amino acids long. Germline V gene sequence: CDR1 LGHNA, CDR2 YNFKEQ. In nucleotides, the CDR3 is TGTGCCAGTAGCCAAGCCCTAGATGGGGATGTAGATACGCAGTATTTT. It specifies CASSQALDGDVDTQYF.

This chain joins TRBV28 and TRBJ1-2; TRBD1 matches at 7 bases. In germline, CDR1 is MDHEN, CDR2 SYDVKM. With 6 bases clipped from V and 2 bases from J, the junction kept 21 bases outside the gene matches. This CDR3 is built from 19 residues. CDR3 DNA: TGTGCCAGCAGCCTTGGGGTCCGGACAGGACCCCTTTTGAACTATGGCTACACCTTC. Its translation: CASSLGVRTGPLLNYGYTF.

The gene calls are TRBV19 and TRBJ1-5, with D unresolved. This CDR3 is built from 13 residues. From germline, CDR1 is LNHDA and CDR2 SQIVND (reference sequence). Trimming left V 3 bases short and J 5 bases short, with 8 bases between. As DNA, the CDR3 is TGTGCCAGTAGTATCGAGTTGGATCAGCCCCAGCATTTT. Residues: CASSIELDQPQHF.

This rearrangement joins TRBV10-1 to TRBJ1-4, with D tentatively TRBD1 (6 bases). The V gene's germline CDR1 is WNHNN and CDR2 SYGVQD (reference sequence). Trimming took off 11 bases at V and 2 bases at J, with 18 bases between the two ends. The CDR3 runs to 15 residues. The CDR3 reads CAFRQEPNTNEKLFF. The CDR3, as DNA: TGCGCCTTTAGACAGGAGCCGAATACTAATGAAAAACTGTTTTTT.